This paragraph reports one T cell receptor beta chain. What it recognizes is unknown. This sample stems from a study of T cell repertoires and HLA-DP antigens. Study in general: Alloreactive CD4+ T cells targeted HLA-DP on transduced HeLa. Average DNA input: 218.4 ng for CD137+CD4+ sorts, about 1,300 ng pre-culture.

The repertoire was sequenced with immunoSEQ multiplex PCR; TCRdb's copy has only in-frame clones and lacks some. The top ten hold about 0.3% of the sample, which has around 100,000 clones, 85% to 95% seen once. General study results and limits: The CD4+ repertoire was not split into naive and memory. Total CD4+ responders were stimulated by HeLa antigen-presenting cells.

Trimming stripped 0 bases from V and 1 base from J, with 10 bases between. Germline values: CDR1 SGHRS, CDR2 YFSETQ. The CDR3 sequence is 15 residues long. The rearrangement joins TRBV5-1 to TRBJ1-1, with D perhaps TRBD1 (5 bases). The clonotype comes from a woman under 30 in good health and CMV-seronegative. The sample taken for sequencing was CD4+ T cells from PBMCs. The CDR3 sequence: CASSLGGSANTEAFF. CDR3 DNA sequence: TGCGCCAGCAGCTTGGGGGGCAGCGCGAACACTGAAGCTTTCTTT.